Listed below are T cell receptor beta chains from one sample, sequenced in a study of blood T cell repertoires in COVID-19. Sequencing was performed with immunoSEQ multiplex PCR; in TCRdb, only in-frame clones are kept and a portion is missing. The sample carries about 170,000 clones, around four fifths recorded once. Sequenced: PBMCs or T cells enriched from blood (not recorded which). The receptor source for this set is a woman in her 50s in a cohort exposed to, infected with or recovered from COVID-19 (not recorded which). CDR3s leave out the opening cysteine and the closing phenylalanine or tryptophan. Clone size is stated in some rows and not others, as once, few, many or a class when expanded.

CDR3: ASSYGGQAGQETQY
size: NA
V: TRBV6-2/TRBV6-3

CDR3: AWSVRGGGLPPLH
size: NA
V: TRBV30

CDR3: ASSLGHTLEKLF
size: NA
V: TRBV28

CDR3: AWYDREGVNEQF
size: NA
V: TRBV30

CDR3: ASSLSSAENYEQY
size: once
V: TRBV28

CDR3: ASSVEEREVPDEQF
size: NA
V: TRBV9

CDR3: ASSQGAERYEQY
size: NA
V: TRBV19

CDR3: ASSGASAGEQF
size: NA
V: TRBV3-1/TRBV3-2

CDR3: ASRRGGLAVMKQY
size: NA
V: TRBV11-2

CDR3: ASSLALDRDGTGLYEQF
size: NA
V: TRBV11-1

CDR3: ASSYSLGTGSWEQY
size: NA
V: TRBV5-4

CDR3: ASSTDRVRGYT
size: NA
V: TRBV19

CDR3: ASSVEDSAGDTQY
size: once
V: TRBV9

CDR3: ASSIRTGPSNQPQH
size: few
V: TRBV19

CDR3: ASSKDNTDTQY
size: NA
V: TRBV21-1

CDR3: ASKPRVMNTEAF
size: NA
V: TRBV2

CDR3: ASSLSGAGNQPQH
size: NA
V: TRBV5-5

CDR3: ASSWGRGGEKLF
size: NA
V: TRBV3-1/TRBV3-2

CDR3: ASSLNGQGDTEAF
size: NA
V: TRBV7-3

CDR3: ASITKVGIPGGSIY
size: NA
V: TRBV27

CDR3: ASSFDRNSPLH
size: NA
V: TRBV12-3/TRBV12-4

CDR3: ASSPTGRGPYEQY
size: NA
V: TRBV19

CDR3: ASSPGGRPSGELF
size: few
V: TRBV18

CDR3: ASSLAVTDNEKLF
size: NA
V: TRBV7-2

CDR3: ASSLESLFPGYT
size: NA
V: TRBV28

CDR3: ASSGTWDSEQY
size: NA
V: TRBV4-1

CDR3: ASSQRLDRGPYEQY
size: NA
V: TRBV3-1/TRBV3-2

CDR3: ASSGGGQGSYEQY
size: NA
V: TRBV9

CDR3: ATSDGQNYGYT
size: NA
V: TRBV24-1

CDR3: ASQPPGLRNNEQF
size: NA
V: TRBV14

CDR3: ASSVVLANNEQF
size: NA
V: TRBV2

CDR3: ASSLGGQGEEQY
size: few
V: TRBV7-9

CDR3: ASSPFAGNTGELF
size: NA
V: TRBV28

CDR3: ASSLGTSGSTDTQY
size: NA
V: TRBV5-1

CDR3: ASSSGTGQNSPLH
size: NA
V: TRBV28

CDR3: ASSASDRDWYTEAF
size: NA
V: TRBV5-1

CDR3: ASSLVGLGNTQY
size: NA
V: TRBV27

CDR3: ASSLQDYGYT
size: NA
V: TRBV7-9

CDR3: ASRDRAYEQY
size: NA
V: TRBV27

CDR3: ASTQGAGGPPNEQF
size: NA
V: TRBV5-1